Sequencing of this T cell receptor (beta chain) was carried out in a study of T cell repertoires in cytomegalovirus infection. In the study overall: Shared public TCR beta signatures pointed to both CMV infection and a matching HLA type.

TCRdb ran MiXCR on the reads and lists one entry per CDR3 protein. The table has about 740,000 distinct CDR3 sequences, about 40% seen once. V gave up 1 base and J gave up 6 bases, with 15 bases separating them. This CDR3 region has 15 residues. The rearrangement joins TRBV12-3 or TRBV12-4 to TRBJ2-5; D gene uncertain. The clonotype originates from a human donor in good health (CMV status not recorded). Some clones in this sample may be carry-over from other donors' samples. Sequences were obtained from PBMCs. CDR3 in amino acids: CASSLVVTLEQTQYF. In nucleotides, the CDR3 is TGTGCCAGCAGTTTAGTAGTGACCCTGGAACAGACCCAGTACTTC.